This TCR beta chain appears in the sequencing data of a study of T-cell memory formation after mild COVID-19. Germline V gives CDR1 DFQATT, CDR2 SNEGSKA (reference sequence). The V and J ends lost 3 bases and 3 bases, in that order; junction bases with no gene match: 5. There are 13 residues in the CDR3. Employing constant-segment primers, 5'RACE generated TCR alpha and TCR beta cDNA libraries bearing sample barcodes and UMIs. MiXCR was run by TCRdb on the 5' RACE reads, yielding one entry per CDR3 protein. The profile covers about 540,000 distinct CDR3 sequences, with about 20% appearing a single time and around 13% taken by the ten largest. This clonotype turned up a few times.

The sample comprised PBMCs or a T cell subset sorted from them (not recorded which). J is TRBJ2-7 and V is TRBV20-1, with 7 bases identical to TRBD1. The sequence came from an adult woman who had mild COVID-19 (a few samples of this study predate the infection). Cell type and time point are not known. In DNA, the CDR3 is TGCAGTGCTAGGGACAGGCCCCGCTACGAGCAGTACTTC. Its protein is CSARDRPRYEQYF.